This T cell receptor (beta chain) was recovered during a study of response to subunit inactivated influenza vaccine. TCRdb independently ran MiXCR on the RT-PCR reads; one entry per CDR3 protein. Here the sample spans about 700,000 distinct CDR3 sequences, around 13% being singletons. Whole-study findings and limits: T cells newly recruited by each seasonal influenza vaccination are few, the authors suggested.

This clonotype was detected many times. Its antigen remains unidentified. Specimen: PBMCs from blood, collected roughly 15 days before vaccination. The clonotype originates from a middle-aged man who received an inactivated influenza vaccine.

The CDR3 loop is CASSPRGTATTEAFF. The CDR3 nucleotides are TGTGCCAGCAGCCCGAGAGGGACAGCAACCACTGAAGCTTTCTTT. The chain couples TRBV9 to TRBJ1-1, with 7 bases aligning to TRBD1. Germline V gene lookup returns CDR1 SGDLS and CDR2 YYNGEE. V shed 4 bases, J shed 4 bases, and the junction held 10 bases outside the gene matches. The CDR3 totals 15 residues.